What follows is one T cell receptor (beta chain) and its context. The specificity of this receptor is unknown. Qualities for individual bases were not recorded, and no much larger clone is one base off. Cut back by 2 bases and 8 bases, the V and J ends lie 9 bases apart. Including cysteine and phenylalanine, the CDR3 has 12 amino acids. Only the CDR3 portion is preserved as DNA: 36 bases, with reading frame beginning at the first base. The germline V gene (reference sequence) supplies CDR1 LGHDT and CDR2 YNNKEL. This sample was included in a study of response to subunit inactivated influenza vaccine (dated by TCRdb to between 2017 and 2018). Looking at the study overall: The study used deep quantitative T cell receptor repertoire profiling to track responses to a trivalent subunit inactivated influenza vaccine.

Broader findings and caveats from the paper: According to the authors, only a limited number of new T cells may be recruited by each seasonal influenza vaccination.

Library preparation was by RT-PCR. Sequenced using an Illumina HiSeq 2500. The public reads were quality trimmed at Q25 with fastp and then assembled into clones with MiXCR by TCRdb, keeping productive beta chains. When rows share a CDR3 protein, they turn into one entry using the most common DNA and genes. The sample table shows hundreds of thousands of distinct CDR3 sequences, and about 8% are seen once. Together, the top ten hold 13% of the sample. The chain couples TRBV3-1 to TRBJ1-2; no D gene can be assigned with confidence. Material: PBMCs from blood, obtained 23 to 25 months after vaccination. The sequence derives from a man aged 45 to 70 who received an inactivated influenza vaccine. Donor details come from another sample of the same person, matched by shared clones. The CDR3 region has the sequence CASSQPISGYTF. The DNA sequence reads TGTGCCAGCAGCCAACCCATCTCGGGCTACACCTTC.